These 7 T cell receptor beta chains share one sample of origin, sequenced in a study of shared clonotypes between healthy human individuals. The table came from immunoSEQ multiplex PCR; TCRdb's copy has only in-frame clones and leaves some out. The sample lists approximately 2.1 million clones, approximately 93% occurring once. Sequencing was done on a sample of naive CD4+ T cells from PBMCs. Subset meaning: CD45RA+ positively selected. These receptors all come from a man in his late teens or twenties in good health. Some clones in this sample may be carry-over from other donors' samples.

The chain links TRBV20-1 to TRBJ2-5; D unclear. Germline values: CDR1 DFQATT, CDR2 SNEGSKA (reference sequence). This CDR3 is built from 8 residues. The CDR3 DNA sequence: TGCAGCCCTAAGGGCCAGTACTTC. It yields the protein CSPKGQYF.

The J gene is TRBJ2-7, the V gene TRBV7-2, with TRBD2 as a possible D gene (6 bases). The CDR3 runs to 15 residues. Per the germline V gene, CDR1 is SGHTA and CDR2 is FQGNSA. The V end was cut by 5 bases, the J end by 1 base, with 15 bases between. The chain's CDR3 is CASSLPGVYSYEQYF. In nucleotides, the CDR3 is TGTGCCAGCAGCCTCCCGGGAGTCTATTCCTACGAGCAGTACTTC.

The V call is TRBV5-1, the J call TRBJ1-1; no firm D call. Germline CDR1 and CDR2: SGHRS and YFSETQ. CDR3 length equals 16 residues. Trimming removed 0 bases from V and 3 bases from J, with 15 bases in between. The CDR3 here is CASSLGGTVYDTEAFF. DNA for the CDR3: TGCGCCAGCAGCTTGGGCGGCACCGTATACGACACTGAAGCTTTCTTT.

For this clone: Within the sample, other DNA sequences also encode this same CDR3. The chain recombines TRBV7-9 with TRBJ2-7; 7 bases map to TRBD1. Germline CDR1 reads SEHNR; CDR2 reads FQNEAQ (reference sequence). The junction had 4 bases not matched to a gene; V was cut back by 5 bases and J by 0 bases. The CDR3 contains 14 residues. For the CDR3, the DNA is TGTGCCAGCAGCCGCGACAGGGCCTCCTACGAGCAGTACTTC. Residues: CASSRDRASYEQYF.

The chain has TRBV19 and TRBJ1-3; the D gene is possibly TRBD1 (5 bases). This CDR3 contains 15 residues. V gave up 4 bases and J gave up 0 bases, with 10 bases separating them. CDR1 LNHDA and CDR2 SQIVND come from the germline V gene (reference sequence). In DNA, the CDR3 is TGTGCCAGTAGTAGAGACAGCAGCTCTGGAAACACCATATATTTT. It translates to CASSRDSSSGNTIYF.

This clone came up once. The chain links TRBV5-6 to TRBJ1-3; D not resolved. Germline V gene sequence: CDR1 SGHDT, CDR2 YYEEEE. V was pared by 0 bases and J by 4 bases, with 17 bases between. This CDR3 has 17 residues. In nucleotides, the CDR3 is TGTGCCAGCAGCTTGGCCGGCCTCCATCTTGCCGGAAACACCATATATTTT. Translation: CASSLAGLHLAGNTIYF.

This clone was found a few times. The same CDR3 also results from other DNA sequences found in this sample. This sequence joins TRBV29-1 and TRBJ1-1; 11 bases match TRBD1. Germline values: CDR1 SQVTM, CDR2 ANQGSEA. J was trimmed by 5 bases and V by 6 bases; bases with no gene match: 2. The CDR3 covers 12 residues. CDR3 residues: CSVGTGGTEAFF. The DNA of the CDR3 is TGCAGCGTCGGGACAGGGGGAACTGAAGCTTTCTTT.